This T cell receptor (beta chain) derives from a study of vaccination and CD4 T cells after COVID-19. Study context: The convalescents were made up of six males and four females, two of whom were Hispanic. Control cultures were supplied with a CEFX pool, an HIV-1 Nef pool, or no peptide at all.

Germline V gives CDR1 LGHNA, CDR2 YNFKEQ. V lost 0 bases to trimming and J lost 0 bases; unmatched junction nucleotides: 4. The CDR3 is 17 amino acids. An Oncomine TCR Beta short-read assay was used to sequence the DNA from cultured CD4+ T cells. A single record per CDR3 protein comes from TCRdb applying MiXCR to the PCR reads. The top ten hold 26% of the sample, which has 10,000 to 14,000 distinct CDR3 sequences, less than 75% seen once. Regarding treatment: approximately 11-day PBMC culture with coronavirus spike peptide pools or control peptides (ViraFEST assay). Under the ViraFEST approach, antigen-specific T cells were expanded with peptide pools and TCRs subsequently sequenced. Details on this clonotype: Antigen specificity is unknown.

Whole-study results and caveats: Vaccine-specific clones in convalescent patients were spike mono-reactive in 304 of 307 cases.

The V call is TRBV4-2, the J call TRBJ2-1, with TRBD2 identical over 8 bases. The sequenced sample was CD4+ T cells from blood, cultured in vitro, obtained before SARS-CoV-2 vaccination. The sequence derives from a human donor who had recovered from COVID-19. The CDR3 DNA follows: TGTGCCAGCAGCCAAGAGAGGAGCGGGAGCTCCTACAATGAGCAGTTCTTC. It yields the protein CASSQERSGSSYNEQFF.